This T cell receptor beta chain came from a study of shared clonotypes between healthy human individuals. CD8 cells regarded as naive lacked CD45RO, were positively chosen for CCR7, and omitted terminally differentiated effector memory CD45RA+ cells. V lost 4 bases and J lost 11, with 16 bases in between. CDR1 and CDR2 from the germline V gene are SGDLS and YYNGEE. CDR3 length equals 13 residues. Assay: immunoSEQ multiplex PCR; the TCRdb copy retains only in-frame clones and omits some. The table has roughly 570,000 clones, nearly 98% seen once. V gene TRBV9 combines with J gene TRBJ2-1; D remains unclear. Material: naive CD8+ T cells sorted from blood. This TCR came from a young man in good health. CDR3 bases: TGTGCCAGCAGCCAAACCGTGGACCCTCAGCAGTTCTTC. This gives the protein CASSQTVDPQQFF.